The clone carrying this TCR beta chain has ten or more counts. The source of the sample is a study of T-cell reconstitution after alpha-beta-depleted transplantation in children. Between the trimmed V and J ends, which lost 1 base and 2 bases, there was a span of 12 bases. Germline CDR1 is LGHNA and CDR2 is YSLEER. The CDR3 totals 15 residues. A TCRbeta library incorporating unique molecular identifiers was prepared. Using its own MiXCR run on the PCR reads, TCRdb lists one record per CDR3 protein. The table has roughly 300,000 distinct CDR3 sequences, around a tenth seen once. The chain recombines TRBV4-3 with TRBJ2-7; unclear D gene. Sequences were derived from peripheral blood, sampled 180 days after TCRalphabeta/CD19-depleted stem cell transplant. The receptor comes from a male patient aged 2 to 9 who had a stem cell transplant for chronic granulomatous disease, so the T cells may come from the graft donor. CDR3 protein: CASSQVNDRAYEQYF. The CDR3 nucleotides read TGCGCCAGCAGCCAAGTAAACGATAGGGCCTACGAGCAGTACTTC.